One and the same sample provided the 18 T cell receptor beta chains below, sequenced in a study of CD8+CD57+ T cells in acquired aplastic anemia. For CDR3 and TCR beta VDJ profiling, genomic DNA was the template used. TCRdb itself ran the reads through MiXCR, one entry per CDR3 protein. Of around 200,000 distinct CDR3 sequences in the sample, less than 65% were seen once. Patients chosen for sequencing had shown CD8+CD57+ cell expansion by flow cytometry. Sequencing was carried out using sorted CD4+, CD8+, or CD8+CD57+ T cells (not recorded which) from PBMCs. Every receptor here comes from a human donor with aplastic anemia.

V is TRBV7-2 and J is TRBJ2-1; TRBD1 agrees at 7 bases. The CDR3 length is 15 residues. Looked up from germline, CDR1 is SGHTA and CDR2 is FQGNSA. J was trimmed by 10 bases and V by 2 bases; bases with no gene match: 11. CDR3 coding DNA: TGTGCCAGCAGCTTAAGGGACAGAGACACGGACGAGCAGTTCTTC. This translates into CASSLRDRDTDEQFF.

This clonotype was counted many times. The genes are TRBV11-2 and TRBJ1-1; D call uncertain. Looked up from germline, CDR1 is SGHAT and CDR2 is FQNNGV. The CDR3 covers 14 residues. The V and J ends lost 1 base and 6 bases respectively, with 12 bases between them. The CDR3: CASSLVAGFPEAFF. Written as DNA, the CDR3 is TGTGCCAGCAGCTTAGTAGCTGGGTTCCCTGAAGCTTTCTTT.

This clonotype was seen ten or more times. The chain recombines TRBV9 with TRBJ1-5; weak D call: TRBD1 (5 bases). The V and J ends lost 0 bases and 8 bases respectively, with 9 bases between them. Germline values: CDR1 SGDLS, CDR2 YYNGEE. The CDR3 consists of 13 residues. CDR3 DNA sequence: TGTGCCAGCAGCGTAGAGGGGCGGGAGCCCCAGCATTTT. This encodes CASSVEGREPQHF.

The J gene is TRBJ1-2, the V gene TRBV29-1; the D is unclear. Per germline, CDR1 SQVTM and CDR2 ANQGSEA. Trimming removed 7 bases at V and 5 bases at J, with 8 bases between. This CDR3 comprises 10 residues. This CDR3 is CSAGGYGYTF. DNA of the CDR3: TGCAGCGCAGGCGGATATGGCTACACCTTC.

There are many counts of this clonotype. DNA for the CDR3: TGTGCCAGCAGCTTGGTCTGGGGGGGAGTTACTTCCTACAATGAGCAGTTCTTC. Protein product: CASSLVWGGVTSYNEQFF. The rearrangement links TRBV11-2 to TRBJ2-1; 7 nucleotides line up with TRBD2. Germline V lookup: CDR1 SGHAT, CDR2 FQNNGV. This CDR3 has 18 amino acids. The V gene end was trimmed by 3 bases and the J gene end by 1 base; junction bases not matched to a gene: 12.

This clonotype was counted many times. The chain recombines TRBV20-1 with TRBJ1-5; a possible D gene is TRBD1 (6 bases). V was cut by 2 bases and J by 3 bases, with 11 bases left in between. CDR1 is DFQATT, CDR2 SNEGSKA, per germline (reference sequence). The CDR3 spans 14 residues. In nucleotides, the CDR3 is TGCAGTGCTAGATCAGGGGACGACAATCAGCCCCAGCATTTT. This sequence encodes CSARSGDDNQPQHF.

The V gene is TRBV7-9, the J gene TRBJ2-7; 10 nucleotides align to TRBD1. The J segment lost 3 bases and the V segment lost 4 bases, leaving 6 bases of the junction unmatched. CDR1 is SEHNR and CDR2 is FQNEAQ in the germline V gene (reference sequence). The CDR3 has 15 residues. CDR3 nucleotides: TGTGCCAGCAGCTCAGACCGGGACAGGGGCTACGAGCAGTACTTC. Protein product: CASSSDRDRGYEQYF.

This chain's CDR3 is CASSTRQGGYTF. The CDR3 DNA reads TGTGCCAGCAGCACCCGACAGGGAGGCTACACCTTC. V usage is TRBV7-6 and J usage is TRBJ1-2, with 7 bases lining up with TRBD1. The CDR3 is made up of 12 amino acids. Trimming at V came to 5 bases and at J to 8 bases, leaving 5 bases not matched to a gene. Germline V gene sequence: CDR1 SGHVS, CDR2 FNYEAQ.

The chain links TRBV20-1 to TRBJ2-2, with TRBD2 matching over 7 bases. The V gene end was trimmed by 3 bases and the J gene end by 7 bases; junction bases not matched to a gene: 8. Germline CDR1 is DFQATT and CDR2 is SNEGSKA (reference sequence). The CDR3 sequence is 14 residues long. DNA for the CDR3: TGCAGTGCTAGTAGGGCGGGAGCCGTCGGGGAGCTGTTTTTT. Translated, it gives CSASRAGAVGELFF.

This clonotype was counted only a few times. CDR3 nucleotides: TGTGCCAGTAGTAATCCCCACAGGGTCCCAAATCAGCCCCAGCATTTT. Amino acids: CASSNPHRVPNQPQHF. The gene calls are TRBV19 and TRBJ1-5, with a weak D call TRBD1 (6 bases). There are 16 residues in the CDR3. Germline CDR1 LNHDA, CDR2 SQIVND (reference sequence). Trimming removed 4 bases from V and 4 bases from J, with 17 bases in between.

On this clonotype itself: Its ends do not fully match the called genes, so a read error is possible. The rearrangement uses TRBV10-3 and TRBJ2-5, with 7 nucleotides matching TRBD1. The V gene's germline CDR1 is ENHRY and CDR2 SYGVKD. The length of the CDR3 is 15 residues. In DNA, the CDR3 is TGTGTCATCAGTGCCGATACAGGGGTCTGGGAGACCCAGTACTTC. It specifies CVISADTGVWETQYF.

V usage is TRBV19 and J usage is TRBJ1-2; D unresolved. The CDR3 contains 13 residues. Trimming pared 7 bases from V and 3 bases from J, leaving 12 bases between. Per germline, CDR1 LNHDA and CDR2 SQIVND (reference sequence). CDR3 amino acids: CASTRAVDYGYTF. The CDR3 coding sequence is TGTGCCAGTACCCGGGCGGTGGACTATGGCTACACCTTC. Drawing the rest from reference TRBV19 and TRBJ1-2, the complete variable domain is DGGITQSPKYLFRKEGQNVTLSCEQNLNHDAMYWYRQDPGQGLRLIYYSQIVNDFQKGDIAEGYSVSREKKESFPLTVTSAQKNPTAFYLCASTRAVDYGYTFGSGTRLTVV.

This clonotype was counted at least ten times. This sequence joins TRBV20-1 and TRBJ1-1; 10 bases align to TRBD1. After removal of 3 bases from V and 6 bases from J, the junction contained 4 bases not matched to a gene. The germline gives CDR1 DFQATT, CDR2 SNEGSKA (reference sequence). The CDR3 consists of 13 residues. The CDR3 bases are TGCAGTGCTAGGGGACAGGGGACCGCTGAAGCTTTCTTT. It encodes CSARGQGTAEAFF.

This chain joins TRBV4-1 and TRBJ1-2; a possible D gene is TRBD1 (5 bases). Between the trimmed V and J ends, which lost 1 base and 2 bases, there was a span of 14 bases. The CDR3 is 16 amino acids. In germline, CDR1 is MGHRA, CDR2 YSYEKL. The chain's CDR3 is CASSQGFGGTNYGYTF. Here the CDR3 DNA reads TGCGCCAGCAGCCAAGGCTTTGGGGGGACCAACTATGGCTACACCTTC.

In this sample, this clonotype turned up many times. The chain joins TRBV4-1 to TRBJ1-2; D not certain. Trimming pared 0 bases from V and 8 bases from J, leaving 10 bases between. This CDR3 contains 13 residues. CDR1 is MGHRA, CDR2 YSYEKL, per germline. CDR3: CASSQDRTAGYTF. The CDR3 DNA reads TGCGCCAGCAGCCAAGATAGGACCGCAGGCTACACCTTC.

The CDR3 DNA reads as TGCAGTGCTAGAGATGACGGGACTAGCGGGGAGCTGTTTTTT. The encoded protein is CSARDDGTSGELFF. The genes are TRBV20-1 and TRBJ2-2; 8 bases line up with TRBD2. With V trimmed by 0 bases and J by 7 bases, 4 bases remained unmatched. The CDR3 contains 14 residues. Germline CDR1 and CDR2: DFQATT and SNEGSKA (reference sequence).

This clonotype was recorded a few times. The chain recombines TRBV7-3 with TRBJ2-7; 9 bases match TRBD2. CDR1 and CDR2 from the germline V gene are SGHTA and FQGTGA. The ends lost 1 base at V and 6 bases at J; junction bases unmatched: 4. CDR3 length equals 14 residues. The CDR3 sequence is CASSLSGGAGEQYF. Here the CDR3 DNA reads TGTGCCAGCAGCTTAAGCGGGGGGGCGGGCGAGCAGTACTTC.

Ten or more counts support this clonotype. This sequence joins TRBV4-1 and TRBJ2-7, with D perhaps given as TRBD1 or TRBD2 (5 bases each). The germline V gene has CDR1 MGHRA and CDR2 YSYEKL. With 1 base removed from V and 1 base from J, the gap between germline ends came to 11 bases. CDR3 length: 15 amino acids. The CDR3 DNA reads TGCGCCAGCAGCCAAGGATCGGGGACGTCCTACGAGCAGTACTTC. It yields the protein CASSQGSGTSYEQYF.